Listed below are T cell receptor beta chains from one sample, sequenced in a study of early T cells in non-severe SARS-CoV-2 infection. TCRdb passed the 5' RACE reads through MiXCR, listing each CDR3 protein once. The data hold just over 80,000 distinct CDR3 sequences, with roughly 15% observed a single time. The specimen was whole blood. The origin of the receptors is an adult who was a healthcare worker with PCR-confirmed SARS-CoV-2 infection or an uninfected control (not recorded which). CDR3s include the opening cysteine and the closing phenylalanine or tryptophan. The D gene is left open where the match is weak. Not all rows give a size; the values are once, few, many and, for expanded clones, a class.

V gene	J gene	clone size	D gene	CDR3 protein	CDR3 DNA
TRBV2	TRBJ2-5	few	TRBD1	CASSPRTGEETQYF	TGTGCCAGCAGTCCGAGGACAGGGGAGGAGACCCAGTACTTC
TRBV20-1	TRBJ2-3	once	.	CSARNGGDTQYF	TGCAGTGCTAGAAATGGCGGGGATACGCAGTATTTT
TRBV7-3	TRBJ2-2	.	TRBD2	CASSLVAGAPNTGELFF	TGTGCCAGCAGCTTAGTAGCGGGGGCCCCAAACACCGGGGAGCTGTTTTTT
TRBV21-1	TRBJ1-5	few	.	CANTRDAPFGNQPQHF	TGTGCCAATACCCGGGACGCCCCATTTGGCAATCAGCCCCAGCATTTT
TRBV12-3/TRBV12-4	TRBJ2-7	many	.	CASKSRATEEQYF	TGTGCCAGCAAGTCTCGCGCTACTGAAGAGCAGTACTTC
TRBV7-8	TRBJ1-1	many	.	CASSLVPRAGVNTEAFF	TGTGCCAGCAGCTTAGTCCCCAGGGCGGGGGTGAACACTGAAGCTTTCTTT
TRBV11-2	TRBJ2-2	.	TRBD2	CASSRTSGGSNTGELFF	TGTGCCAGCAGTCGGACTAGCGGGGGGAGCAACACCGGGGAGCTGTTTTTT
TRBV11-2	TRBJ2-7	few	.	CASSIRRGGYEQYF	TGTGCCAGCAGCATCAGGAGGGGGGGGTACGAGCAGTACTTC
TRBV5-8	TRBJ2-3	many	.	CASSTLGRPTDTQYF	TGTGCCAGCAGCACGTTAGGACGGCCTACAGATACGCAGTATTTT
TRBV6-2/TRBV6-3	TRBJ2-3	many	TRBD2	CASSWTRGTQYF	TGTGCCAGCAGTTGGACTAGAGGTACGCAGTATTTT
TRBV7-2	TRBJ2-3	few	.	CASGHPTGTTDTQYF	TGTGCCAGCGGGCACCCCACAGGGACCACAGATACGCAGTATTTT
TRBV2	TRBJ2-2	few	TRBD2	CASSDVAGDTGELFF	TGTGCCAGCAGTGATGTAGCGGGGGACACCGGGGAGCTGTTTTTT
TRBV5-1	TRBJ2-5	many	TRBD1	CASESGQGAQETQYF	TGCGCCAGCGAGTCCGGACAGGGGGCGCAAGAGACCCAGTACTTC
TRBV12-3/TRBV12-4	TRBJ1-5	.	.	CATGISGRRNQPQHF	TGTGCCACAGGGATATCCGGCAGGCGCAATCAGCCCCAGCATTTT
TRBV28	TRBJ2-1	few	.	CASSPSGGSYNEQFF	TGTGCCAGCAGTCCCTCCGGGGGATCGTACAATGAGCAGTTCTTC